The 6 T cell receptor beta chains presented below share a single source sample, sequenced in a study of blood T cell repertoires in COVID-19. Sequencing was performed with immunoSEQ multiplex PCR; in TCRdb, only in-frame clones are kept and a portion is missing. The data show about 140,000 clones, around nine tenths seen once. Material: peripheral blood. These receptors originate from a human donor in a cohort sampled during active COVID-19.

The chain carries TRBV4-2 and TRBJ2-3; a possible D gene is TRBD2 (6 bases). Trimming removed 3 bases from V and 6 bases from J, with 25 bases in between. Germline V lookup: CDR1 LGHNA, CDR2 YNFKEQ. The CDR3 runs 18 residues. The CDR3 region is CASSHGLGGTKDQDTQYF. Here the CDR3 DNA reads TGTGCCAGCAGCCATGGGTTGGGAGGCACCAAAGACCAGGATACGCAGTATTTT.

This chain connects TRBV28 to TRBJ1-4, with D possibly being TRBD1 (5 bases). The germline V and J ends were trimmed by 7 bases and 0 bases, with 18 bases remaining between them. Germline CDR1 and CDR2: MDHEN and SYDVKM. The CDR3 runs to 17 residues. The CDR3 nucleotides are TGTGCCAGCATTGGCCACGGGTCGGGGGCAACTAATGAAAAACTGTTTTTT. As protein: CASIGHGSGATNEKLFF.

This clone was observed a handful of times. The chain recombines TRBV28 with TRBJ2-7, with TRBD1 matching over 10 bases. The CDR3 length is 15 residues. V was clipped by 6 bases and J by 2 bases; unmatched bases: 7. The V gene's germline CDR1 is MDHEN and CDR2 SYDVKM. The CDR3 here is CASSSGTGVTYEQYF. DNA for the CDR3: TGTGCCAGCAGCTCCGGGACAGGGGTTACCTACGAGCAGTACTTC.

The rearrangement joins TRBV18 to TRBJ2-1, with a tentative D call TRBD2 (5 bases). Germline CDR1 KGHSH, CDR2 LQKENI. This CDR3 is 14 amino acids long. V lost 3 bases to trimming and J lost 1 base, with 7 bases between them. The CDR3 nucleotides read TGTGCCAGCTCACCTACTAGTTCCTACAATGAGCAGTTCTTC. Translating gives CASSPTSSYNEQFF.

V gene TRBV15 combines with J gene TRBJ1-6, with 8 bases matching TRBD1. There are 16 residues in the CDR3. Unmatched junction bases numbered 10, after V lost 4 bases and J lost 8 bases. Germline V gene lookup returns CDR1 LNHNV and CDR2 YYDKDF (reference sequence). The CDR3 nucleotides are TGTGCCACCAGCATCTCCCCCAGGGGGCGAGATTCACCCCTCCACTTT. It encodes CATSISPRGRDSPLHF.

This clone was seen at least ten times. The rearrangement links TRBV2 to TRBJ2-3, with 9 bases lining up with TRBD2. The CDR3 length is 13 residues. Looked up from germline, CDR1 is SNHLY and CDR2 is FYNNEI. The V and J ends lost 9 bases and 5 bases, in that order; junction bases with no gene match: 6. The CDR3, as DNA: TGTGCCAGTAGCGGGGGAGATCAAGATACGCAGTATTTT. Residues: CASSGGDQDTQYF. Full variable domain (missing parts from reference TRBV2 and TRBJ2-3): EPEVTQTPSHQVTQMGQEVILRCVPISNHLYFYWYRQILGQKVEFLVSFYNNEISEKSEIFDDQFSVERPDGSNFTLKIRSTKLEDSAMYFCASSGGDQDTQYFGPGTRLTVL.